These 20 T cell receptor beta chains share one sample of origin, sequenced in a study of T cell responses to AZD1222 COVID-19 vaccine. Data came from immunoSEQ multiplex PCR; TCRdb stores just in-frame clones and leaves some out. Of approximately 180,000 clones in the sample, over 80% were seen once. The sequenced sample was peripheral blood, obtained 28 days after the second dose of the MenACWY control vaccine. The receptor source for this set is an adult who received the MenACWY meningococcal vaccine as a control.

V is TRBV7-8 and J is TRBJ1-2; D is possibly TRBD1 (5 bases). The V end lost 1 base, the J end lost 4 bases, and 16 bases lay between the germline ends. Germline V gives CDR1 SGHVS, CDR2 FQNEAQ. The CDR3 consists of 16 residues. This CDR3 is CASSLGRRRGAYGYTF. DNA of the CDR3: TGTGCCAGCAGCTTAGGGAGGCGCAGAGGGGCCTATGGCTACACCTTC.

The chain carries TRBV5-1 and TRBJ2-7; D uncertain. Germline V gene data show CDR1 as SGHRS and CDR2 as YFSETQ. The CDR3 has 13 residues. Trimming took 0 bases from V and 7 from J, leaving 11 bases between them. CDR3 loop: CASSLDSVWEQYF. CDR3 nucleotide sequence: TGCGCCAGCAGCTTGGATTCCGTGTGGGAGCAGTACTTC.

The genes are TRBV5-6 and TRBJ1-5, with 11 bases lining up with TRBD1. V shed 4 bases and J 5 bases; nucleotides not matched to a gene: 8. From germline, CDR1 is SGHDT and CDR2 YYEEEE. The CDR3 loop spans 16 amino acids. The CDR3 DNA reads TGTGCCAGCAGCCCGCGGACAGGGGGCGCCTATCAGCCCCAGCATTTT. This encodes CASSPRTGGAYQPQHF.

This clone has a single count. Other DNA sequences in this specimen translate into the identical CDR3. V is TRBV2 and J is TRBJ1-1; TRBD1 matches at 9 bases. The V and J ends lost 6 bases and 1 base, in that order; junction bases with no gene match: 3. Germline V gene lookup returns CDR1 SNHLY and CDR2 FYNNEI. This CDR3 comprises 14 residues. CDR3 nucleotide sequence: TGTGCCAGCAGCAAGGGACAGGGGAACACTGAAGCTTTCTTT. This translates into CASSKGQGNTEAFF.

This chain connects TRBV24-1 to TRBJ2-3; 9 bases agree with TRBD1. CDR3 length: 15 amino acids. V was clipped by 4 bases and J by 1 base; unmatched bases: 2. Germline V gene data show CDR1 as KGHDR and CDR2 as SFDVKD. The CDR3 DNA sequence: TGTGCCACCAGTGACCGGACAGGGGGCACAGATACGCAGTATTTT. The encoded protein is CATSDRTGGTDTQYF.

This rearrangement joins TRBV6-2 or TRBV6-3 to TRBJ1-6; 11 positions match TRBD1. V lost 6 bases, J lost 10 bases, and 8 bases stayed unmatched. Germline V gene sequence: CDR1 MNHEY, CDR2 SVGEGT. The CDR3 has 15 residues. CDR3 loop: CASSPRDRGISPLHF. The CDR3, as DNA: TGTGCCAGCAGCCCCCGGGACAGGGGGATCTCACCCCTCCACTTT.

V usage is TRBV5-1 and J usage is TRBJ1-1; tentative D call: TRBD1 (5 bases). Germline V gene data show CDR1 as SGHRS and CDR2 as YFSETQ. Trimming stripped 0 bases from V and 4 bases from J, with 10 bases between. The CDR3 extends over 14 amino acids. The CDR3 loop is CASSLGQGPTEAFF. CDR3 nucleotide sequence: TGCGCCAGCAGCTTGGGGCAGGGCCCCACTGAAGCTTTCTTT.

The V gene is TRBV6-5, the J gene TRBJ1-4; D might be TRBD1 (6 bases). CDR3 length equals 13 residues. In germline, CDR1 is MNHEY, CDR2 SVGAGI. Deletions cut 4 bases from V and 10 bases from J, with 13 bases between. The CDR3 sequence is CASSSTGMGKLFF. CDR3 DNA sequence: TGTGCCAGCAGTTCCACAGGGATGGGAAAACTGTTTTTT.

V is TRBV3-1 (or the pseudogene TRBV3-2) and J is TRBJ1-3; TRBD1 agrees at 10 bases. V lost 3 bases to trimming and J lost 0 bases; unmatched junction nucleotides: 14. The CDR3 runs to 20 residues. Germline V gene lookup returns CDR1 LGHDT and CDR2 YNNKEL (reference sequence). For the CDR3, the DNA is TGTGCCAGCAGCCATCCGGGGGACAGGGGACCGTCTGTCTCTGGAAACACCATATATTTT. Amino acid sequence: CASSHPGDRGPSVSGNTIYF.

CDR3 sequence: CASSTTPGATGELFF. Written as DNA, the CDR3 is TGTGCCAGCAGTACAACACCCGGGGCCACCGGGGAGCTGTTTTTT. The rearrangement links TRBV6-5 to TRBJ2-2; D may match TRBD1 or TRBD2 (5 bases each). Germline CDR1 reads MNHEY; CDR2 reads SVGAGI. The length of the CDR3 is 15 residues. Trimming stripped 5 bases from V and 4 bases from J, with 14 bases between.

The chain carries TRBV5-4 and TRBJ2-3; possibly TRBD1 or TRBD2 for D (5 bases each). The V gene lost 1 base and the J gene lost 4 bases, with 13 bases spanning the gap. Germline V gene sequence: CDR1 SGHNT, CDR2 YYREEE (reference sequence). The CDR3 totals 15 residues. The CDR3 region is CASSLPGTLADTQYF. Here the CDR3 DNA reads TGTGCCAGCAGCTTGCCAGGGACGTTGGCAGATACGCAGTATTTT.

Of note for this clone: A junction end diverges from the germline sequence, so it may reflect a read error. This CDR3 reads CASSVTIRGNDGYTF. In DNA form, the CDR3 reads TGTGCCAGCAGCGTCACGATTAGGGGTAACGATGGCTACACCTTC. The chain uses TRBV2 and TRBJ1-2, with D possibly TRBD1 on 5 matching bases. The CDR3 consists of 15 residues. In germline, CDR1 is SNHLY, CDR2 FYNNEI. Based on the CDR3 plus reference TRBV2 and TRBJ1-2, the full variable domain is EPEVTQTPSHQVTQMGQEVILRCVPISNHLYFYWYRQILGQKVEFLVSFYNNEISEKSEIFDDQFSVERPDGSNFTLKIRSTKLEDSAMYFCASSVTIRGNDGYTFGSGTRLTVV.

This chain links TRBV12-3 or TRBV12-4 with TRBJ1-6; 7 positions agree with TRBD1. The CDR3 contains 13 residues. Unmatched junction bases numbered 4, after V lost 4 bases and J lost 10 bases. As DNA, the CDR3 is TGTGCCAGCAGTTATCACAGGGGCTCACCCCTCCACTTT. This encodes CASSYHRGSPLHF.

J is TRBJ1-5 and V is TRBV7-8; possible D gene TRBD1, 6 bases. Germline lookup yields CDR1 SGHVS and CDR2 FQNEAQ. Trimming left V 2 bases short and J 7 bases short, with 21 bases between. The CDR3 runs to 17 residues. The CDR3 sequence is CASSLRVSGGGVQPQHF. The DNA for the CDR3 is TGTGCCAGCAGCTTAAGGGTTTCAGGTGGGGGCGTACAGCCCCAGCATTTT.

V and J are TRBV6-2 or TRBV6-3 and TRBJ2-3; D possibly uses TRBD1 or TRBD2 (6 bases each). CDR3 length: 17 amino acids. The V and J ends lost 2 bases and 1 base respectively, with 16 bases between them. Germline V gene data show CDR1 as MNHEY and CDR2 as SVGEGT. The DNA for the CDR3 is TGTGCCAGCAGTTACCCTGGGGGGCCGTTGGGCACAGATACGCAGTATTTT. Translation gives CASSYPGGPLGTDTQYF.

The V gene is TRBV6-5, the J gene TRBJ1-2; D is uncertain. CDR3 size: 14 residues. Germline assignment: CDR1 MNHEY and CDR2 SVGAGI. V was pared by 0 bases and J by 4 bases, with 9 bases between. The CDR3 region is CASSYSNGVYGYTF. The CDR3 region has the DNA TGTGCCAGCAGTTACTCGAACGGAGTCTATGGCTACACCTTC.

The CDR3 spells CATSRQGWETQYF. As DNA, the CDR3 is TGTGCCACCAGCAGACAGGGGTGGGAGACCCAGTACTTC. The genes are TRBV24-1 and TRBJ2-5; TRBD1 matches 8 bases. The J segment lost 5 bases and the V segment lost 7 bases, leaving 5 bases of the junction unmatched. The germline V gene has CDR1 KGHDR and CDR2 SFDVKD. The CDR3 spans 13 residues.

The gene calls are TRBV7-2 and TRBJ2-1; no reliable D call. CDR1 and CDR2 from the germline V gene are SGHTA and FQGNSA. The CDR3 is made up of 15 amino acids. The germline V and J ends were trimmed by 0 bases and 6 bases, with 12 bases remaining between them. The CDR3 loop reads CASSLAGLEVNEQFF. The DNA of the CDR3 is TGTGCCAGCAGCTTAGCGGGTCTAGAGGTCAATGAGCAGTTCTTC.

This sequence joins TRBV5-1 and TRBJ2-1; 8 nucleotides align to TRBD2. The CDR3 consists of 16 residues. Germline CDR1 SGHRS, CDR2 YFSETQ. After removal of 4 bases from V and 4 bases from J, the junction contained 10 bases not matched to a gene. The CDR3 sequence: CASSRTGTSKYNEQFF. In nucleotides, the CDR3 is TGCGCCAGCAGCCGTACCGGGACTAGTAAGTACAATGAGCAGTTCTTC. Using reference TRBV5-1 and TRBJ2-1 for the parts outside the CDR3, the full variable domain is KAGVTQTPRYLIKTRGQQVTLSCSPISGHRSVSWYQQTPGQGLQFLFEYFSETQRNKGNFPGRFSGRQFSNSRSEMNVSTLELGDSALYLCASSRTGTSKYNEQFFGPGTRLTVL.

The CDR3 sequence: CASKYGEDAGNTIYF. CDR3 sequence (DNA): TGTGCCAGCAAATACGGGGAGGATGCTGGAAACACCATATATTTT. The J gene is TRBJ1-3, the V gene TRBV6-5; no clear D gene. V was trimmed by 7 bases and J by 2 bases, leaving 15 bases between them. The germline gives CDR1 MNHEY, CDR2 SVGAGI. This CDR3 contains 15 residues.